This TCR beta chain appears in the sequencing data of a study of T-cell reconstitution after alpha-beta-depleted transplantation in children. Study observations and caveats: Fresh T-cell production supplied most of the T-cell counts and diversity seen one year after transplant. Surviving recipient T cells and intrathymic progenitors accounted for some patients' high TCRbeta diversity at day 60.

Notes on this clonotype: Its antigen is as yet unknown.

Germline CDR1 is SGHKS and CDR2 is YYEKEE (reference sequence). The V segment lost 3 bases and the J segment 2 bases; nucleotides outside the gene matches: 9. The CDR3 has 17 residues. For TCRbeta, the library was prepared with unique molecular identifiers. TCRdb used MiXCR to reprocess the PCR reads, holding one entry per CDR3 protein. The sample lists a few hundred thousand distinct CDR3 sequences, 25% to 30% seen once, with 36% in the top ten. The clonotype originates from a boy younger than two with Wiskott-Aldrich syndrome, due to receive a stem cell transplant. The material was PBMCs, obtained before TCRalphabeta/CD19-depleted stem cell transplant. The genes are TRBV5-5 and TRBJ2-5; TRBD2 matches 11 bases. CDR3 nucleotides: TGTGCCAGCAGCTCAGGGGGTACTAGCGGGGGACAAGAGACCCAGTACTTC. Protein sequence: CASSSGGTSGGQETQYF. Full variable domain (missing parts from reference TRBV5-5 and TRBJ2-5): DAGVTQSPTHLIKTRGQQVTLRCSPISGHKSVSWYQQVLGQGPQFIFQYYEKEERGRGNFPDRFSARQFPNYSSELNVNALLLGDSALYLCASSSGGTSGGQETQYFGPGTRLLVL.